Listed below are T cell receptor beta chains from one sample, sequenced in a study of OX40 agonist ivuxolimab in advanced cancers. The assay was immunoSEQ multiplex PCR, and TCRdb's table has in-frame clones only and misses some. This sample yields 25,000 to 35,000 clones, of which approximately 93% are seen a single time; roughly a tenth belongs to the top ten. The specimen comprised CD4+ or CD8+ T cells sorted from blood, sampled in a trial of the OX40 agonist ivuxolimab. These receptors all come from an adult with an advanced solid tumor such as melanoma, head and neck, liver or kidney cancer. The CDR3 runs from the conserved cysteine through the conserved F or W. Each record gives: clone size, J gene, V gene, D gene, CDR3 length, CDR3 DNA, CDR3 protein. A D gene is named only where the DNA matches it firmly. Size tells how often a clone was seen (once, few, many) or the class of an expanded clone, and some rows leave it out.

abundance: -; j_gene: TRBJ1-1; v_gene: TRBV14; d_gene: -; len: 12; CDR3nt: TGTGCCAGCGGGCAAGTGAACACTGAAGCTTTCTTT; CDR3aa: CASGQVNTEAFF
abundance: -; j_gene: TRBJ2-7; v_gene: TRBV4-1; d_gene: -; len: 14; CDR3nt: TGCGCCAGCAGCCACGCCCCGGGTACCTACGAGCAGTACTTC; CDR3aa: CASSHAPGTYEQYF
abundance: -; j_gene: TRBJ2-5; v_gene: TRBV5-8; d_gene: -; len: 14; CDR3nt: TGTGCCAGCCCCCATCTAAAACGTGGAGAGACCCAGTACTTC; CDR3aa: CASPHLKRGETQYF
abundance: -; j_gene: TRBJ2-3; v_gene: TRBV19; d_gene: TRBD2; len: 16; CDR3nt: TGTGCCAGTAGTATAGATCATAGCGGGGGGGCCTCGACGCAGTATTTT; CDR3aa: CASSIDHSGGASTQYF
abundance: -; j_gene: TRBJ2-7; v_gene: TRBV10-1; d_gene: -; len: 12; CDR3nt: TGCGCCAGCAGTGAGGGGAGGCTCGAGCAGTACTTC; CDR3aa: CASSEGRLEQYF
abundance: -; j_gene: TRBJ2-1; v_gene: TRBV5-6; d_gene: TRBD2; len: 17; CDR3nt: TGTGCCAGCAGCTCCCGCGGGGGGGCTACGTCCTACAATGAGCAGTTCTTC; CDR3aa: CASSSRGGATSYNEQFF
abundance: -; j_gene: TRBJ2-7; v_gene: TRBV28; d_gene: -; len: 12; CDR3nt: TGTGCCAGCAGTTTATTGGACCTAGAGCAGTACTTC; CDR3aa: CASSLLDLEQYF
abundance: -; j_gene: TRBJ1-1; v_gene: TRBV7-3; d_gene: -; len: 16; CDR3nt: TGTGCCAGCGCGTATATTAGGGGCAGCAAGAACACTGAAGCTTTCTTT; CDR3aa: CASAYIRGSKNTEAFF
abundance: -; j_gene: TRBJ2-1; v_gene: TRBV9; d_gene: TRBD1; len: 12; CDR3nt: TGTGCCAGCAGCCCCTGGGACAGTGAGCAGTTCTTC; CDR3aa: CASSPWDSEQFF
abundance: -; j_gene: TRBJ2-7; v_gene: TRBV28; d_gene: -; len: 15; CDR3nt: TGTGCCAGCAGTTTTGAAACAGGGCTGGGCTACGAGCAGTACTTC; CDR3aa: CASSFETGLGYEQYF
abundance: once; j_gene: TRBJ2-2; v_gene: TRBV7-3; d_gene: -; len: 16; CDR3nt: TGTGCCAGCAGCTCAACAGGGAACGAGTATCCCGGGGAGCTGTTTTTT; CDR3aa: CASSSTGNEYPGELFF
abundance: -; j_gene: TRBJ2-1; v_gene: TRBV6-1; d_gene: -; len: 16; CDR3nt: TGTGCCAGCAGTGAAGTCGGTCTAGCTCCGGGCAATGAGCAGTTCTTC; CDR3aa: CASSEVGLAPGNEQFF
abundance: -; j_gene: TRBJ1-3; v_gene: TRBV4-3; d_gene: TRBD1; len: 14; CDR3nt: TGCGCCAGCAGCCAATACAGGGGAGGAAACACCATATATTTT; CDR3aa: CASSQYRGGNTIYF
abundance: -; j_gene: TRBJ2-7; v_gene: TRBV28; d_gene: TRBD2; len: 14; CDR3nt: TGTGCCAGCAGTAGATTAGCGGGAGGGCCAGGGCAGTACTTC; CDR3aa: CASSRLAGGPGQYF
abundance: -; j_gene: TRBJ2-3; v_gene: TRBV6-1; d_gene: -; len: 15; CDR3nt: TGTGCCAGCAGCCACGGCGCTGGATCCACAGATACGCAGTATTTT; CDR3aa: CASSHGAGSTDTQYF
abundance: -; j_gene: TRBJ2-1; v_gene: TRBV5-4; d_gene: -; len: 12; CDR3nt: TGTGCCAGCAGCTTGTTCGTCAATGAGCAGTTCTTC; CDR3aa: CASSLFVNEQFF
abundance: -; j_gene: TRBJ1-4; v_gene: TRBV11-2; d_gene: -; len: 14; CDR3nt: TGTGCCAGCAGCCGGGGGACGGTCATTGAAAAACTGTTTTTT; CDR3aa: CASSRGTVIEKLFF
abundance: -; j_gene: TRBJ2-2; v_gene: TRBV29-1; d_gene: TRBD2; len: 15; CDR3nt: TGCAGCGTTGAAGGGCGGGGGGCGAACACCGGGGAGCTGTTTTTT; CDR3aa: CSVEGRGANTGELFF
abundance: -; j_gene: TRBJ1-1; v_gene: TRBV6-1; d_gene: -; len: 13; CDR3nt: TGTGCCAGCAGTGCCCGCAGGGAGTCCGAAGCTTTCTTT; CDR3aa: CASSARRESEAFF
abundance: -; j_gene: TRBJ2-1; v_gene: TRBV5-8; d_gene: TRBD2; len: 18; CDR3nt: TGTGCCAGCTGGGCGGGGCTAGCGGGAGAGTTTGAGTGGGATGAGCAGTTCTTC; CDR3aa: CASWAGLAGEFEWDEQFF
abundance: -; j_gene: TRBJ1-2; v_gene: TRBV7-9; d_gene: -; len: 15; CDR3nt: TGTGCCAGCAGTACCGACAGTGGGTGGTACTATGGCTACACCTTC; CDR3aa: CASSTDSGWYYGYTF
abundance: -; j_gene: TRBJ2-7; v_gene: TRBV19; d_gene: TRBD1; len: 13; CDR3nt: TGTGCCAGTGGACTGGGCTCAGGGGGCGAGCAGTACTTC; CDR3aa: CASGLGSGGEQYF
abundance: -; j_gene: TRBJ1-1; v_gene: TRBV9; d_gene: -; len: 15; CDR3nt: TGTGCCAGCAGCGTAACCGCGGTAGTGAACACTGAAGCTTTCTTT; CDR3aa: CASSVTAVVNTEAFF
abundance: -; j_gene: TRBJ2-7; v_gene: TRBV13; d_gene: -; len: 13; CDR3nt: TGTGCCAGCAGCTCAATCGGGTCATACGAGCAGTACTTC; CDR3aa: CASSSIGSYEQYF
abundance: once; j_gene: TRBJ2-1; v_gene: TRBV7-9; d_gene: -; len: 15; CDR3nt: TGTGCCAGCAGTCAAAGTACCGGTGGTCACAATGAGCAGTTCTTC; CDR3aa: CASSQSTGGHNEQFF
abundance: -; j_gene: TRBJ1-1; v_gene: TRBV7-9; d_gene: -; len: 13; CDR3nt: TGTGCCAGCAGCCCTAACTCAAACACTGAAGCTTTCTTT; CDR3aa: CASSPNSNTEAFF
abundance: -; j_gene: TRBJ2-4; v_gene: TRBV5-8; d_gene: TRBD1; len: 17; CDR3nt: TGTGCCAGCAGCCGAGACGCGGGGACAGGGACCAAAAACATTCAGTACTTC; CDR3aa: CASSRDAGTGTKNIQYF
abundance: -; j_gene: TRBJ2-7; v_gene: TRBV14; d_gene: -; len: 14; CDR3nt: TGTGCCAGCAGCCACCGACTTACCTCCTACGAGCAGTACTTC; CDR3aa: CASSHRLTSYEQYF
abundance: -; j_gene: TRBJ2-4; v_gene: TRBV7-9; d_gene: -; len: 18; CDR3nt: TGTGCCAGCAGCTTATTAGCAGGGCATGGCATAGCCAAAAACATTCAGTACTTC; CDR3aa: CASSLLAGHGIAKNIQYF
abundance: -; j_gene: TRBJ2-1; v_gene: TRBV9; d_gene: TRBD1; len: 14; CDR3nt: TGTGCCAGCAGCGAAACAGGGGGCTACAATGAGCAGTTCTTC; CDR3aa: CASSETGGYNEQFF
abundance: -; j_gene: TRBJ2-7; v_gene: TRBV7-8; d_gene: TRBD2; len: 14; CDR3nt: TGTGCCAGCAGCTTAGATGCTAGCGGGAGCGAGCAGTACTTC; CDR3aa: CASSLDASGSEQYF
abundance: -; j_gene: TRBJ1-3; v_gene: TRBV6-1; d_gene: TRBD1; len: 15; CDR3nt: TGTGCCAGCAGAACCGGGACAGGGGGTGGAAACACCATATATTTT; CDR3aa: CASRTGTGGGNTIYF
abundance: -; j_gene: TRBJ2-1; v_gene: TRBV7-9; d_gene: TRBD2; len: 15; CDR3nt: TGTGCCAGCAGCCCGCGACTAGCGGAGCACTATGAGCAGTTCTTC; CDR3aa: CASSPRLAEHYEQFF
abundance: -; j_gene: TRBJ2-1; v_gene: TRBV14; d_gene: TRBD2; len: 17; CDR3nt: TGTGCCAGCAGCTCATACATGGGACTAGCGGGAGGCAATGAGCAGTTCTTC; CDR3aa: CASSSYMGLAGGNEQFF
abundance: -; j_gene: TRBJ2-5; v_gene: TRBV5-5; d_gene: -; len: 15; CDR3nt: TGTGCCAGCAGCTTCTGGCCCGATGGGGAAGAGACCCAGTACTTC; CDR3aa: CASSFWPDGEETQYF
abundance: -; j_gene: TRBJ2-7; v_gene: TRBV25-1; d_gene: -; len: 13; CDR3nt: TGTGCCAGCAGAGACCGATCCTCCTACGAGCAGTACTTC; CDR3aa: CASRDRSSYEQYF
abundance: -; j_gene: TRBJ2-6; v_gene: TRBV19; d_gene: -; len: 17; CDR3nt: TGTGCCAGTAGTATAGATCTTGGGTTCCCCGCGACCAACGTCCTGACTTTC; CDR3aa: CASSIDLGFPATNVLTF
abundance: -; j_gene: TRBJ2-1; v_gene: TRBV7-7; d_gene: TRBD1; len: 15; CDR3nt: TGTGCCAGCAGCTTATATACAGGGGGACTCAACACACAGTTCTTC; CDR3aa: CASSLYTGGLNTQFF
abundance: -; j_gene: TRBJ2-1; v_gene: TRBV11-2; d_gene: TRBD1; len: 16; CDR3nt: TGTGCCAGCAGCTCTTTCCGACAGGGGGCGTGGAATGAGCAGTTCTTC; CDR3aa: CASSSFRQGAWNEQFF
abundance: -; j_gene: TRBJ2-2; v_gene: TRBV9; d_gene: -; len: 16; CDR3nt: TGTGCCAGCAGCGTAGGTTATAGCGGCTACACCGGGGAGCTGTTTTTT; CDR3aa: CASSVGYSGYTGELFF
abundance: -; j_gene: TRBJ2-7; v_gene: TRBV11-2; d_gene: TRBD1; len: 14; CDR3nt: TGTGCCAGCAGGGAAGGGACAGGAGAATACGAGCAGTACTTC; CDR3aa: CASREGTGEYEQYF